The entry that follows covers one TCR beta chain sequence. There are a few counts of this clonotype. Its binding antigen is unknown. No qualities accompany the bases; no much larger clone lies one base away. As encoded in the germline V gene (reference sequence), CDR1 is DFQATT while CDR2 is SNEGSKA. The CDR3 sequence holds 14 residues, the cysteine and phenylalanine included. The entry retains the CDR3 DNA only, 42 bases that are in frame from base 1. V and J lose 0 bases and 1 base, and a span of 7 bases separates them. To demonstrate the VDJtools post-analysis software, the study profiled TCR beta repertoires from the peripheral blood of 10 to 15 young patients with multiple sclerosis. Multiple sclerosis patients were children and adolescents aged about 6 to 15 years. The data originate from a study of post-analysis software for immune sequencing data (dated by TCRdb to 2015 to 2017). For context, the study as a whole: The recorded disease courses included relapsing-remitting, secondary progressive and progressive-relapsing multiple sclerosis, and some patients had no subtype annotation. A subset of samples was prepared in parallel using single-end sample barcoding, then pooled and co-amplified after Illumina adapter ligation. The multiple sclerosis patient repertoires were compared with more than 9 previously published healthy control repertoires from donors aged about 6 to 28 years. Beyond this particular receptor, the publication reports: Patients showed significantly higher frequencies than controls for a handful of TRBV segments, among them TRBV5-6, TRBV5-1 and TRBV20-1. The multiple sclerosis patient group was slightly younger than the control group. Normalized Chao1 diversity was significantly lower in multiple sclerosis patients than controls, suggesting substantial peripheral T-cell clonal expansion. Strong co-clustering of samples prepared in the same batch was shown by direct clustering with F measure, prompting a batch-effect correction.

Library creation used PCR. Sequencing used an Illumina HiSeq 2500. To reduce PCR and sequencing biases, unique molecular identifiers were built into the TCR beta cDNA libraries. Approximately 500,000 cDNA molecules were obtained per 1 to 10 million input T cells, so each molecule approximated one T cell. The patient libraries were prepared and sequenced using the same protocol as the earlier healthy control dataset. Samples belonging to the same batch were prepared together, multiplexed and sequenced on a shared HiSeq lane. Regarding the original processing steps: Raw barcoded reads were processed with MIGEC, discarding single-read molecular identifier groups before consensus assembly and CDR3 extraction. VDJtools was used for post-analysis of the clonotype tables, with diversity normalized by down-sampling every dataset to the smallest sample size. Repertoire overlap clustering matched CDR3 amino acid but not nucleotide sequences to correct batch-related cross-sample contamination. In-frame beta chains were kept once TCRdb had trimmed the public reads at Q25 with fastp and called clones with MiXCR. All rows with the same CDR3 protein become a single entry with the most common DNA and genes. The V and J calls were determined by TCRdb, not by the authors. For this sample there are around 440,000 distinct CDR3 sequences; under 55% appear just once. The biggest ten clones account for about an eighth of the sample.

The rearranged segments are TRBV20-1 and TRBJ1-5; the D gene identity is not certain. Sequenced material: blood. The TCR comes from a girl aged 5 to 17 with multiple sclerosis. The CDR3 protein: CSARDGGSNQPQHF. Here is the DNA: TGCAGTGCTAGAGATGGCGGGAGCAATCAGCCCCAGCATTTT.